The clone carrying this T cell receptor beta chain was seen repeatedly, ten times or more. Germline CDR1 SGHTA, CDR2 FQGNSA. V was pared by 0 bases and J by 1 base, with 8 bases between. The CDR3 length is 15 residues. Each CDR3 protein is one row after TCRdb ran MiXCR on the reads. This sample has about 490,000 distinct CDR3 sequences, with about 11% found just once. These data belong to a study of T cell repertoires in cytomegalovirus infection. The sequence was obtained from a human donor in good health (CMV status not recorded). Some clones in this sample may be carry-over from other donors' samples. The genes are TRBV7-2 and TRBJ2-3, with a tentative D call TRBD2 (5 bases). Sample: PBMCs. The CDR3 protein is CASSLAGAGTDTQYF. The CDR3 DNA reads TGTGCCAGCAGCTTAGCGGGAGCGGGCACAGATACGCAGTATTTT.